These 19 T cell receptor beta chains share one sample of origin, sequenced in a study of blood T cell repertoires in COVID-19. The assay was immunoSEQ multiplex PCR, and TCRdb's table has in-frame clones only and misses some. The data show around 70,000 clones, roughly 84% seen once. Sequencing was done on a sample of peripheral blood. These receptors were collected from a woman aged 18-30 years with acute or convalescent COVID-19.

This chain uses TRBV5-6 with TRBJ1-6; 9 bases agree with TRBD1. Germline V CDR1 and CDR2: SGHDT, YYEEEE. This CDR3 spans 15 amino acids. Trimming at V came to 4 bases and at J to 6 bases, leaving 5 bases not matched to a gene. This CDR3 is CASSGGTGPNSPLHF. CDR3 bases: TGTGCCAGCAGCGGTGGGACAGGGCCTAATTCACCCCTCCACTTT.

The genes are TRBV28 and TRBJ2-3, with 13 bases aligning to TRBD2. This CDR3 region has 17 residues. Germline V lookup: CDR1 MDHEN, CDR2 SYDVKM. The J segment lost 5 bases and the V segment lost 5 bases, leaving 10 bases of the junction unmatched. CDR3 region: CASSELAGGFLRDTQYF. CDR3 nucleotides: TGTGCCAGCAGTGAACTAGCGGGAGGGTTCCTTCGAGATACGCAGTATTTT.

J is TRBJ2-1 and V is TRBV29-1; TRBD2 aligns across 14 bases. Looked up from germline, CDR1 is SQVTM and CDR2 is ANQGSEA. Trimming took 5 bases from V and 6 from J; bases not matched to a gene: 6. The CDR3 consists of 15 residues. This chain's CDR3 is CSVSGTSGSTNEQFF. For the CDR3, the DNA is TGCAGCGTTAGTGGGACTAGCGGGAGCACCAATGAGCAGTTCTTC.

The chain couples TRBV3-1 (or the pseudogene TRBV3-2) to TRBJ2-2; perhaps TRBD1 as D (6 bases). Germline V gene lookup returns CDR1 LGHDT and CDR2 YNNKEL (reference sequence). This CDR3 spans 17 amino acids. V dropped 2 bases and J dropped 4 bases, with 17 bases sitting between them. Here the CDR3 reads CASSQSGVRGATGELFF. For the CDR3, the DNA is TGTGCCAGCAGCCAATCGGGTGTCAGGGGCGCCACCGGGGAGCTGTTTTTT.

About this clone itself: Germline and junction disagree at one end, which may indicate a read error. This chain uses TRBV5-5 with TRBJ2-7; 7 bases line up with TRBD1. CDR1 SGHKS and CDR2 YYEKEE come from the germline V gene (reference sequence). The CDR3 length is 13 residues. CDR3 in DNA: TGTGCCAGCAGCCCATGGACAGGTCGCCAGGAGGACTTC. Its protein is CASSPWTGRQEDF. The full variable domain, in which reference TRBV5-5 and TRBJ2-7 provide the parts outside the CDR3, is DAGVTQSPTHLIKTRGQQVTLRCSPISGHKSVSWYQQVLGQGPQFIFQYYEKEERGRGNFPDRFSARQFPNYSSELNVNALLLGDSALYLCASSPWTGRQEDFGPGTRLTVT.

The rearrangement joins TRBV12-3 or TRBV12-4 to TRBJ2-1; D gene ambiguous. The CDR3 length is 12 residues. Trimming left V 7 bases short and J 4 bases short, with 8 bases between. CDR3 sequence: CASKTEYNEQFF. CDR3 DNA: TGTGCCAGCAAAACAGAGTACAATGAGCAGTTCTTC.

The chain recombines TRBV2 with TRBJ2-7; D not certain. The CDR3 is made up of 12 amino acids. CDR1 SNHLY and CDR2 FYNNEI come from the germline V gene. Trimming shortened V by 5 bases and J by 2 bases, and 7 bases separated the two germline ends. The CDR3 sequence is CASSRSPYEQYF. DNA for the CDR3: TGTGCCAGCAGTCGCAGTCCCTACGAGCAGTACTTC.

The chain joins TRBV9 to TRBJ2-5; D gene unclear. The CDR3 runs to 13 residues. The V gene's germline CDR1 is SGDLS and CDR2 YYNGEE. V was clipped by 0 bases and J by 5 bases, with 8 bases between them. The CDR3 nucleotides read TGTGCCAGCAGCGTAGGTTCAGCGGAGACCCAGTACTTC. Protein sequence: CASSVGSAETQYF.

V is TRBV6-6 and J is TRBJ1-2; 8 nucleotides agree with TRBD1. Trimming cost V 6 bases and J 3 bases; bases outside gene matches: 12. Germline V gene lookup returns CDR1 MNHNY and CDR2 SVGAGI (reference sequence). This CDR3 spans 16 amino acids. The CDR3 loop is CASSPKRGTGHYGYTF. The CDR3, as DNA: TGTGCCAGCAGCCCGAAGCGAGGGACAGGACACTATGGCTACACCTTC.

This sequence joins TRBV11-2 and TRBJ1-6, with no clear D. V shed 1 base and J shed 6 bases, with 10 bases lying between them. Germline values: CDR1 SGHAT, CDR2 FQNNGV. This CDR3 contains 15 residues. The CDR3 DNA sequence: TGTGCCAGCAGCTTAGTATTGGGGAGTAATTCACCCCTCCACTTT. Amino acids: CASSLVLGSNSPLHF.

The J gene is TRBJ2-5, the V gene TRBV5-1; a weak D match, TRBD2 (6 bases). Deletions cut 7 bases from V and 2 bases from J, with 12 bases between. Germline V gene data show CDR1 as SGHRS and CDR2 as YFSETQ. The CDR3 covers 13 residues. The CDR3 spells CASRGTFQETQYF. As DNA, the CDR3 is TGCGCCAGCCGCGGGACTTTTCAAGAGACCCAGTACTTC.

The chain uses TRBV4-1 and TRBJ2-1; TRBD1 matches 9 bases. Germline CDR1 MGHRA, CDR2 YSYEKL. This CDR3 is 15 amino acids long. The J segment lost 7 bases and the V segment lost 3 bases, leaving 7 bases of the junction unmatched. The CDR3, as DNA: TGCGCCAGCAGCCACCCAGGACAGGGGTGGAATGAGCAGTTCTTC. Translation gives CASSHPGQGWNEQFF.

The chain carries TRBV6-1 and TRBJ2-7; 8 nucleotides agree with TRBD1. The CDR3 consists of 14 residues. The V gene's germline CDR1 is MNHNS and CDR2 SASEGT. The V gene end was trimmed by 3 bases and the J gene end by 6 bases; junction bases not matched to a gene: 7. The CDR3 loop reads CASSERTGWGEQYF. DNA for the CDR3: TGTGCCAGCAGTGAGCGGACAGGGTGGGGCGAGCAGTACTTC.

The chain joins TRBV6-5 to TRBJ1-1; D perhaps matches TRBD1 (6 bases). The CDR3 has 14 residues. Trimming took 8 bases from V and 4 from J, leaving 17 bases between them. Germline CDR1 and CDR2: MNHEY and SVGAGI. In nucleotides, the CDR3 is TGTGCCAGCTTCGGAACAGGGTCGGTCACTGAAGCTTTCTTT. Its protein is CASFGTGSVTEAFF.

The chain recombines TRBV6-2 or TRBV6-3 with TRBJ1-5, with D unresolved. V lost 0 bases, J lost 0 bases, and 9 bases lay in between. This CDR3 region has 16 residues. The germline gives CDR1 MNHEY, CDR2 SVGEGT. The CDR3 region is CASSYSRLYSNQPQHF. CDR3 nucleotides: TGTGCCAGCAGTTACTCCCGGTTATATAGCAATCAGCCCCAGCATTTT.

This clone came up once. The chain employs TRBV15 and TRBJ2-3; D gene unclear. V was trimmed by 8 bases and J by 6 bases, leaving 12 bases between them. Germline CDR1 is LNHNV and CDR2 is YYDKDF (reference sequence). The CDR3 runs to 12 residues. This chain's CDR3 is CATSANGDTQYF. The CDR3 nucleotides are TGTGCCACCTCGGCGAACGGGGATACGCAGTATTTT.

V is TRBV29-1 and J is TRBJ2-2; 8 bases are a match to TRBD1. The CDR3 consists of 14 residues. Germline V gives CDR1 SQVTM, CDR2 ANQGSEA. J was trimmed by 6 bases and V by 5 bases; bases with no gene match: 8. In DNA form, the CDR3 reads TGCAGCGTTATGGGGCAGGGGGCGGCCGGGGAGCTGTTTTTT. As protein: CSVMGQGAAGELFF.

V and J are TRBV2 and TRBJ2-1; 11 bases align to TRBD2. V shed 3 bases and J 2 bases; nucleotides not matched to a gene: 3. Per germline, CDR1 SNHLY and CDR2 FYNNEI. The CDR3 length is 16 residues. The CDR3 sequence: CASSDSGGAAYNEQFF. DNA for the CDR3: TGTGCCAGCAGTGATAGCGGGGGGGCGGCCTACAATGAGCAGTTCTTC.

The rearrangement joins TRBV7-8 to TRBJ2-7, with D perhaps matching TRBD1 (5 bases). Germline V lookup: CDR1 SGHVS, CDR2 FQNEAQ. CDR3 length: 13 amino acids. Trimming stripped 6 bases from V and 4 bases from J, with 13 bases between. The CDR3 DNA sequence: TGTGCCAGCAGGCAAGCAACAGGATACGAGCAGTACTTC. It translates to CASRQATGYEQYF. Full variable domain (rest looked up from reference TRBV7-8 and TRBJ2-7): GAGVSQSPRYKVAKRGQDVALRCDPISGHVSLFWYQQALGQGPEFLTYFQNEAQLDKSGLPSDRFFAERPEGSVSTLKIQRTQQEDSAVYLCASRQATGYEQYFGPGTRLTVT.